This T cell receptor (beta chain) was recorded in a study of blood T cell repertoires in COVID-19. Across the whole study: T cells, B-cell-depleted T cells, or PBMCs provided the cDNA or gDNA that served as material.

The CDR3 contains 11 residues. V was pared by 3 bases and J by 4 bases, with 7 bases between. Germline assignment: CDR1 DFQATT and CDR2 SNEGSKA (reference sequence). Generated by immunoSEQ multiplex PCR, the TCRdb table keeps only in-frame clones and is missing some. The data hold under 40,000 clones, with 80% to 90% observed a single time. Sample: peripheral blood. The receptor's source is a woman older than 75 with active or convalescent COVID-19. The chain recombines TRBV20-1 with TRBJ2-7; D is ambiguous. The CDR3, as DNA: TGCAGTGCTAGTACCCGGTACGAGCAGTACTTC. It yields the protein CSASTRYEQYF.